This TCR beta chain was sequenced for a study of cytomegalovirus exposure and HLA in healthy donors. Study-level points and caveats: Among TCR beta chains, those listed as cytomegalovirus-associated numbered approximately 150.

Sequencing used immunoSEQ multiplex PCR; TCRdb keeps in-frame clones, though not all of them. The sample shows about 280,000 clones, approximately 86% of them seen only once. On this clone itself: Its antigen is unknown.

CDR1 is SGHNT, CDR2 YENEEA, per germline. The CDR3 has 15 amino acids. After removal of 7 bases from V and 7 bases from J, the junction contained 10 bases not matched to a gene. Sequenced: PBMCs. This sequence joins TRBV11-3 and TRBJ2-1, with 10 bases lining up with TRBD1. This clonotype originated in a woman under 30 in good health and CMV-seronegative. CDR3 in amino acids: CASKLLGTGENEQFF. CDR3 sequence (DNA): TGTGCCAGCAAGCTCCTCGGGACAGGGGAGAATGAGCAGTTCTTC.